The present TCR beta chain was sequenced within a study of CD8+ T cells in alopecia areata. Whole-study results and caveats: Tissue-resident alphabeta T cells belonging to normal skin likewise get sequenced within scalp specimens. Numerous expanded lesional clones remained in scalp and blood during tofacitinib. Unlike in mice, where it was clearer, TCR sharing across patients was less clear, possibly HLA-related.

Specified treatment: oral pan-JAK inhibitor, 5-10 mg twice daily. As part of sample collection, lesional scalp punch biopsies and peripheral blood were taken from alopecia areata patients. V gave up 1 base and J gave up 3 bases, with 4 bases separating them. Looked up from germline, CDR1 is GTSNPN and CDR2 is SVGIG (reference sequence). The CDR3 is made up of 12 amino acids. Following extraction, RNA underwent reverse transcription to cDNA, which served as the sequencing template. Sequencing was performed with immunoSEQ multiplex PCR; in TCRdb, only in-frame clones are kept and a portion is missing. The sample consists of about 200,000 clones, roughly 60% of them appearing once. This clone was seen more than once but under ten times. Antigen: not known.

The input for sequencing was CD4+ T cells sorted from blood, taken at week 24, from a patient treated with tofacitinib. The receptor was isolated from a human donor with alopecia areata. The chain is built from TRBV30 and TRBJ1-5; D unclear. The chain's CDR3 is CAWSAFNQPQHF. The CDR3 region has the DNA TGTGCCTGGAGTGCTTTCAATCAGCCCCAGCATTTT.